Listed below are T cell receptor beta chains from one sample, sequenced in a study of T-cell reconstitution after alpha-beta-depleted transplantation in children. MiXCR was run by TCRdb on the PCR reads, yielding one entry per CDR3 protein. This table holds several thousand distinct CDR3 sequences, around 23% found once. The sample here was PBMCs, mostly from graft donor cells, taken 60 days after TCRalphabeta/CD19-depleted stem cell transplant. Receptors were obtained from a boy under two years old who had a stem cell transplant for SCID, so the T cells may come from the graft donor. Both conserved end residues are part of each CDR3. The order of the fields is V gene, clone size, J gene, D gene, CDR3 protein, CDR3 DNA. A D gene is named only where the DNA matches it firmly. Part of the rows lack a size; the others show once, few, many or a class for expanded clones.

>TRBV7-9|medium-sized|TRBJ2-1|TRBD1
CASSSRGRFYNEQFF
TGTGCCAGCAGCTCCAGGGGGCGCTTCTACAATGAGCAGTTCTTC
>TRBV19|NA|TRBJ1-1|TRBD1
CASSIDPRDRGSDTEAFF
TGTGCCAGTAGTATCGACCCGCGCGACAGGGGATCGGACACTGAAGCTTTCTTT
>TRBV3-1|NA|TRBJ2-7|TRBD2
CASSPGGAAYEQYF
TGTGCCAGCAGCCCCGGGGGGGCGGCCTACGAGCAGTACTTC
>TRBV20-1|NA|TRBJ2-4|NA
CSASSAAWSSEDNLAKNIQYF
TGCAGTGCTAGTAGTGCCGCTTGGAGTAGCGAAGATAATCTAGCCAAAAACATTCAGTACTTC
>TRBV7-3|large|TRBJ2-3|NA
CASSLSGTTDTQYF
TGTGCCAGCAGCTTAAGCGGGACGACAGATACGCAGTATTTT
>TRBV6-6|many|TRBJ2-3|NA
CASSYRRDTQYF
TGTGCCAGCAGTTACCGGCGGGATACGCAGTATTTT
>TRBV12-3/TRBV12-4|NA|TRBJ1-6|NA
CASSSLSPLHF
TGTGCCAGCAGTTCGCTTTCACCCCTCCACTTT
>TRBV4-1|many|TRBJ2-2|TRBD1
CASSQVAGQGFAGELFF
TGCGCCAGCAGCCAAGTTGCGGGACAGGGATTCGCCGGGGAGCTGTTTTTT
>TRBV27|NA|TRBJ2-1|NA
CASSLSGGYNEQFF
TGTGCCAGCAGTTTATCGGGGGGATACAATGAGCAGTTCTTC
>TRBV5-6|NA|TRBJ2-5|NA
CAIGPGPIPQYF
TGTGCCATCGGCCCGGGGCCCATTCCCCAGTACTTC
>TRBV12-3/TRBV12-4|many|TRBJ2-1|TRBD2
CASSSQLATSGGREQFF
TGTGCCAGCAGTTCTCAGTTAGCAACTAGCGGGGGTCGCGAGCAGTTCTTC
>TRBV10-3|many|TRBJ2-5|TRBD1
CAISAGRGRQETQYF
TGTGCCATCAGTGCCGGCAGGGGGCGCCAAGAGACCCAGTACTTC
>TRBV2|many|TRBJ1-3|NA
CASSGSPPAVLSGNTIYF
TGTGCCAGCAGTGGATCACCTCCGGCCGTGCTCTCTGGAAACACCATATATTTT
>TRBV9|NA|TRBJ2-2|NA
CASSVTWTGELFF
TGTGCCAGCAGCGTTACCTGGACCGGGGAGCTGTTTTTT
>TRBV5-1|medium-sized|TRBJ2-3|NA
CASSLQGDSGPDTQYF
TGCGCCAGCAGCTTGCAGGGGGATAGCGGGCCAGATACGCAGTATTTT
>TRBV6-5|medium-sized|TRBJ2-1|NA
CASSYGGRDEQFF
TGTGCCAGCAGTTATGGAGGGCGGGATGAGCAGTTCTTC
>TRBV4-3|many|TRBJ1-3|NA
CASSRGGGTGNTIYF
TGCGCCAGCAGCCGTGGAGGGGGGACTGGAAACACCATATATTTT
>TRBV7-9|medium-sized|TRBJ1-2|NA
CASSLWAYKGYGYTF
TGTGCCAGCAGCTTATGGGCCTACAAGGGCTATGGCTACACCTTC
>TRBV30|many|TRBJ2-5|NA
CAWSGTLTLGETQYF
TGTGCCTGGAGTGGGACACTGACCCTTGGAGAGACCCAGTACTTC
>TRBV28|NA|TRBJ2-5|NA
CAMGPGLLPWAF
TGTGCCATGGGCCCCGGGCTCCTCCCCTGGGCCTTC
>TRBV10-3|many|TRBJ2-5|TRBD1
CAIRKGTDQETQYF
TGTGCCATCAGGAAAGGGACAGACCAAGAGACCCAGTACTTC
>TRBV12-5|many|TRBJ2-2|NA
CASGFASDGPTGELFF
TGTGCTAGTGGTTTCGCGAGCGACGGCCCCACCGGGGAGCTGTTTTTT
>TRBV4-3|large|TRBJ2-3|TRBD2
CASSQDPGTRSTDTQYF
TGCGCCAGCAGCCAAGACCCCGGGACTAGAAGCACAGATACGCAGTATTTT
>TRBV12-3/TRBV12-4|many|TRBJ1-2|NA
CASSLGGFGDGYTF
TGTGCCAGCAGTTTAGGGGGTTTCGGGGATGGCTACACCTTC
>TRBV3-1|NA|TRBJ1-1|NA
CATTKQAMNTEAFF
TGTGCCACCACCAAACAGGCCATGAACACTGAAGCTTTCTTT
>TRBV12-3/TRBV12-4|few|TRBJ2-7|NA
CASSLGEAYEQYF
TGTGCCAGCAGTTTAGGGGAGGCCTACGAGCAGTACTTC
>TRBV12-3/TRBV12-4|NA|TRBJ2-5|NA
CASSLDTITGLGETQYF
TGTGCCAGCAGTTTAGACACTATTACAGGGTTAGGGGAGACCCAGTACTTC
>TRBV29-1|NA|TRBJ2-3|NA
CSVKVGSDTQYF
TGCAGCGTGAAGGTGGGGTCTGATACGCAGTATTTT